This note documents a single T cell receptor (beta chain) sequence. Its specific antigen is unknown. The data were obtained in a study of monozygotic twins with inflammatory bowel disease (dated by TCRdb to about 2019). As for the study more broadly: The complete study included roughly 30 monozygotic twin pairs: 19 IBD-discordant Danish pairs and nine German pairs, of which four were IBD-concordant and five were IBD-discordant. The search for disease-associated traits relied mainly on comparing, within discordant pairs, IBD patients with their genetically identical healthy co-twins. Each individual had, on average, about 151 000 unique TCRalpha sequences and 181 000 unique TCRbeta sequences available for analysis. General findings and caveats noted by the study authors: Repertoire similarity did not differ between concordant and discordant twins, possibly due to limited statistical power. Compared with healthy twins, IBD patients had fewer clonotypes in common with other individuals, a difference most pronounced in patients showing signs of disease activity. TCRbeta repertoire diversity, by inverse Simpson index, was decreased in IBD patients compared with their healthy co-twins. Different T cell subtypes could not be distinguished in the analysis. The results gave no support for a single strong signal or clonotype linked to IBD. Because patients received different immunosuppressive treatments, the repertoires may have picked up extra background noise and variability between individuals.

From each donor, an approximately 2.3 ml peripheral blood sample was collected into PAXgene tubes and kept at -80 degrees C. Without any T cell sorting, total RNA was extracted from whole blood using the PAXgene blood miRNA kit on an automated QIAcube. Deep TCRalpha and TCRbeta repertoire profiling with unique molecular barcoding was performed on peripheral blood of monozygotic twin pairs concordant or discordant for inflammatory bowel disease. For every twin pair, smoking habits were documented, and each individual was categorised as a current, former or never smoker. The protocol used for the library was 5' RACE. For each TCR library, approximately 3,700 ng of total RNA was used. For each sample, cDNA was synthesized in eight separate reactions using SMARTScribe reverse transcriptase. During cDNA synthesis, unique molecular identifiers containing a 6-nucleotide sample barcode were introduced by template switching. TCRalpha and TCRbeta cDNA was amplified in two nested PCRs of about 17 and 10 cycles, and bead purification was carried out after each PCR. Before amplification, the cDNA was treated with uracil DNA-glycosylase and purified using the QIAquick PCR purification kit. In the second PCR, Illumina TruSeq-compatible adapters and sample-specific barcodes were added. TapeStation and Qubit were used to check library quality and concentration, and 5 ng of each library went into the pool. Pooled libraries were sequenced on an Illumina HiSeq2500 single-index Rapid Run with 2 x 100 bp reads and custom sequencing primers. The authors processed their data as follows. UMI-based consensus assembly with MiGEC version 1.2.6 was used to correct PCR and sequencing errors. MiXCR version 2.1.1 handled V(D)J alignment, clonotype assembly and CDR3 extraction. To normalise gene usage, clonotype sharing and MAIT/NKT TCR abundance, the top 1000, 10 000 and 20 000 clonotypes in each sample were analysed. Diversity was computed as the inverse Simpson index with the vegan R package after downsampling to 27 000 UMIs. Paired Mann-Whitney U tests were applied to discordant twin pairs, and Benjamini-Hochberg correction was used for multiple testing. The reads were reprocessed in TCRdb, with one entry per CDR3 protein sequence and no accompanying DNA. TCRdb's processing, not the authors', yielded these V and J calls. The table for this sample shows fewer than 350,000 distinct CDR3 sequences. The ten largest clones capture approximately 2% of the sample.

There are 14 amino acids in the CDR3, from cysteine to phenylalanine inclusive. The DNA sequence is not available. CDR1 and CDR2 (SGHRS, YFSETQ) derive from the germline V gene. This TCR came from a human donor with ulcerative colitis or Crohn's disease, or a healthy co-twin of an affected twin (not recorded which). The sequence joins TRBV5-1 to TRBJ1-1. The sample was blood. The CDR3 reads as follows: CASSPERSNTEAFF. With the portions outside the CDR3 filled from the reference TRBV5-1 and TRBJ1-1 genes, the complete variable region becomes KAGVTQTPRYLIKTRGQQVTLSCSPISGHRSVSWYQQTPGQGLQFLFEYFSETQRNKGNFPGRFSGRQFSNSRSEMNVSTLELGDSALYLCASSPERSNTEAFFGQGTRLTVV.